A single sample is the source of the 7 T cell receptor beta chains below, sequenced in a study of cytotoxic CD8 clonotypes in ibrutinib-treated CLL. TCRdb's copy holds only in-frame clones and misses some; the assay was immunoSEQ multiplex PCR. The sample has just under 70,000 clones, around two thirds seen once. The sample consisted of PBMCs, taken after 12 months of ibrutinib treatment. The receptors here all came from a human donor with chronic lymphocytic leukemia.

The chain joins TRBV18 to TRBJ2-1; 8 bases map to TRBD2. Per germline, CDR1 KGHSH and CDR2 LQKENI. This CDR3 contains 18 residues. V was clipped by 3 bases and J by 8 bases; unmatched bases: 18. The CDR3 sequence is CASSPRSLADYYAHEQFF. In nucleotides, the CDR3 is TGTGCCAGCTCACCGAGATCACTAGCGGATTATTATGCACATGAGCAGTTCTTC.

Points on this clone: An end of the junction does not agree with germline; a read error may underlie this. This sequence joins TRBV7-9 and TRBJ2-1; D might be TRBD2 (7 bases). Germline V lookup: CDR1 SEHNR, CDR2 FQNEAQ (reference sequence). This CDR3 has 16 amino acids. The CDR3 bases are TGCGCCAGCAGCCAAGACCCGGGGGGCCTCTACAATGAGCAGTTCTTC. As protein: CASSQDPGGLYNEQFF.

This chain joins TRBV7-6 and TRBJ1-1; weak D call: TRBD1 (5 bases). The CDR3 sequence is 14 residues long. Germline CDR1 SGHVS, CDR2 FNYEAQ. Trimming removed 1 base from V and 0 bases from J, with 6 bases in between. CDR3 in DNA: TGTGCCAGCAGCTTAGGGGGCATGAACACTGAAGCTTTCTTT. This encodes CASSLGGMNTEAFF.

CDR3: CAISGVGGSTDTQYF. The CDR3 nucleotides are TGTGCCATCAGTGGGGTCGGGGGGAGCACAGATACGCAGTATTTT. The chain employs TRBV10-3 and TRBJ2-3; TRBD2 aligns across 7 bases. This CDR3 has 15 amino acids. In germline, CDR1 is ENHRY, CDR2 SYGVKD. The J segment lost 0 bases and the V segment lost 4 bases, leaving 4 bases of the junction unmatched.

This clone occurred once. The chain couples TRBV4-3 to TRBJ2-7; possibly TRBD1 for D (7 bases). From germline, CDR1 is LGHNA and CDR2 YSLEER. This CDR3 comprises 16 residues. The ends were cut back, 2 bases at V and 3 bases at J, with 17 bases in the middle. DNA of the CDR3: TGCGCCAGCAGCCAAAACCGGGACAGCGGGCTCTACGAGCAGTACTTC. Amino acid sequence: CASSQNRDSGLYEQYF.

The genes are TRBV6-5 and TRBJ1-5, with D perhaps matching TRBD1 (6 bases). V was clipped by 6 bases and J by 3 bases, with 12 bases between them. This CDR3 spans 14 amino acids. Germline V gene data show CDR1 as MNHEY and CDR2 as SVGAGI. CDR3 residues: CASRGTGTNQPQHF. CDR3 nucleotides: TGTGCCAGCAGGGGTACAGGGACCAATCAGCCCCAGCATTTT.

The V gene is TRBV5-8, the J gene TRBJ2-5; D gene unclear. Trimming removed 1 base from V and 0 bases from J, with 10 bases in between. From germline, CDR1 is SGHTS and CDR2 YDEGEE. The CDR3 has 15 amino acids. The CDR3 here is CASSLNNLYQETQYF. CDR3 bases: TGTGCCAGCAGCTTGAACAACCTGTACCAAGAGACCCAGTACTTC.